The TCR beta chain described here comes from a study of blood T cell repertoires in COVID-19 (dated by TCRdb to 2018 to 2020). In terms of the full investigation: Samples covering the acute and convalescent phases of COVID-19 were provided by collaborators in the United States, Italy and Spain. Samples came from the ongoing ImmuneRACE study (first 160 participants) plus 1,254 subjects from 6 global collaborators. The sample metadata nearly always contained a de-identified subject ID, COVID-19 status, age in years and sex. Where available, HLA class I and class II types were taken from metadata supplied by the sample provider and were not determined by assay-based typing. The repertoires were released in a freely available public database intended as a resource for research on the immune response to SARS-CoV-2. The material from the prospective study consisted of cDNA or gDNA derived from T cells, B-cell-depleted T cells, or PBMCs. Deeply sampled blood TCRbeta repertoires from subjects exposed to, actively infected with, or recovered from COVID-19 were included in the dataset. What the work shows at the level of the full study, not this receptor alone: The amount of clinical and demographic metadata varied by source and participant and was provided uncurated.

The immunoSEQ Assay, a bias-controlled multiplex PCR, was used to amplify TCRbeta CDR3 regions from genomic DNA. The published analysis was carried out like this. Nucleated cell counts per sample were estimated from amplification of reference gene primers within the assay. Sequence reads were collapsed and filtered to measure the absolute abundance of every unique TCRbeta CDR3 rearrangement. For each sample, productive Simpson clonality was calculated as the square root of Simpson's diversity index across productive rearrangements. Here the immuneACCESS table is served through TCRdb, limited to in-frame sequences with V and J called. Missing clones are a known gap in these copies; in checked studies unresolved V genes cover under half, and the rest lacks a known reason. V and J calls plus clone size are reproduced from that table; the DNA served to infer D and trimming. The table for this sample lists some 150,000 clones; 75% to 85% of them were counted only once. Jointly, the top ten make up roughly 0.56% of the sample.

Whole blood was collected in K2EDTA tubes by collaborating institutions according to the institutions' own protocols. Collaborator samples were shipped for TCRbeta analysis as frozen whole blood, isolated PBMCs, or DNA extracted from either sample type. This clone was picked up a small number of times. No antigen is known for it. One base away there is no much larger clone; base qualities are not given. The germline V gene gives CDR1 as MNHEY and CDR2 as SVGEGT. From the cysteine through the phenylalanine, the CDR3 covers 15 amino acids. CDR3 DNA is the only sequence kept; it has 45 bases, read in frame from the first base. V sheds 0 bases and J sheds 4 bases, leaving 9 bases between their ends.

The origin of this receptor is a man between 60 and 70 years old with acute or convalescent COVID-19. The sample taken for sequencing was peripheral blood. The chain links TRBV6-2 or TRBV6-3 with TRBJ2-2; the D gene is possibly TRBD2, with 5 bases matching. The DNA reads as follows: TGTGCCAGCAGTTACTCCCCAGGACTCACCGGGGAGCTGTTTTTT. Its product reads: CASSYSPGLTGELFF.